This T cell receptor (beta chain) derives from a study of T cells in localized non-small cell lung cancer. Regarding the study as a whole: Uninvolved adjacent lung, not tumor, had the highest T cell clonality. Because only a single region of the tumor was sequenced, heterogeneity remains possible. Adjacent lung held a median approximately 57 of the top 100 tumor clones.

V was clipped by 10 bases and J by 2 bases; unmatched bases: 8. The CDR3 is 14 amino acids. Germline loops: CDR1 MNHNY, CDR2 SVGAGI (reference sequence). Data came from immunoSEQ multiplex PCR; TCRdb stores just in-frame clones and leaves some out. The data show tens of thousands of clones, 84% seen once. To note about this clone: The antigen is undetermined.

The sequence came from a female donor over 55 with stage I lung adenocarcinoma. The material sequenced was peripheral blood, taken before any cancer treatment. V and J are TRBV6-6 and TRBJ2-5, with TRBD1 matching over 9 bases. The DNA of the CDR3 is TGTGCCATCTCACAGGGGGCGGTTCAAGAGACCCAGTACTTC. Encoded protein: CAISQGAVQETQYF.